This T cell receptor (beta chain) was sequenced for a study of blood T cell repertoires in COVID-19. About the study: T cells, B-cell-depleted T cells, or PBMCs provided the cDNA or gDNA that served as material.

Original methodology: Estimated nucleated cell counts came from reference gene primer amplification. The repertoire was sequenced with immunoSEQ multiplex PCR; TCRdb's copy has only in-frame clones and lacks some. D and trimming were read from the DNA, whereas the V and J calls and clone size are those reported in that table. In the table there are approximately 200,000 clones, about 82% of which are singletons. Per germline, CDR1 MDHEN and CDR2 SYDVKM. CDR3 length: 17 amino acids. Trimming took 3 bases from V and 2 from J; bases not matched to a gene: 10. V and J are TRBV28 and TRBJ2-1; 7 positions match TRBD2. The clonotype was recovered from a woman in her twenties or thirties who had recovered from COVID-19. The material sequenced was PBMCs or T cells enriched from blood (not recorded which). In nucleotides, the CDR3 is TGTGCCAGCAGTTTTGTGCCTAGCGGAGGTCCCTACAATGAGCAGTTCTTC. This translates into CASSFVPSGGPYNEQFF.